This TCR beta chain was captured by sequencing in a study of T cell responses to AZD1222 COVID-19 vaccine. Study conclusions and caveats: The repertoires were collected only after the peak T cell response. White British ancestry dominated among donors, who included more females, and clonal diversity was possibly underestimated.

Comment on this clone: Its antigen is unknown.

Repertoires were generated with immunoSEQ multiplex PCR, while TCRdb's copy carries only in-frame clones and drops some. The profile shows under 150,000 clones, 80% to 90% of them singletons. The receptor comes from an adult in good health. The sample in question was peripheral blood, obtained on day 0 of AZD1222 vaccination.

The CDR3 loop is CASSTILQGYEQYF. The CDR3 nucleotides are TGTGCCAGCAGTACGATCCTCCAAGGTTACGAGCAGTACTTC. The V and J genes are TRBV6-5 and TRBJ2-7; no clear D gene. The CDR3 runs to 14 residues. With 5 bases removed from V and 4 bases from J, the gap between germline ends came to 15 bases. The germline V gene has CDR1 MNHEY and CDR2 SVGAGI.